These 12 T cell receptor beta chains were all obtained from the same sample, sequenced in a study of technical replicates of blood from a handful of donors. The protocol was immunoSEQ multiplex PCR, while the TCRdb copy is restricted to in-frame clones and leaves out a portion. Of 80,000 to 95,000 clones listed, approximately 96% are singletons. Sequencing was carried out using T cells isolated from PBMCs. The receptors were sampled from a human donor in good health.

The chain employs TRBV28 and TRBJ1-5; 8 nucleotides agree with TRBD1. Trimming took 5 bases from V and 6 from J; bases not matched to a gene: 9. CDR1 is MDHEN and CDR2 is SYDVKM in the germline V gene. This CDR3 is built from 15 residues. As DNA, the CDR3 is TGTGCCAGCAGTCCCCCCCTCGACAGGGGTCAGCCCCAGCATTTT. Its translation: CASSPPLDRGQPQHF.

The chain employs TRBV9 and TRBJ2-1; 12 bases fit TRBD2. Germline CDR1 is SGDLS and CDR2 is YYNGEE. V was pared by 0 bases and J by 0 bases, with 7 bases of the junction left unmatched. This CDR3 contains 19 residues. The CDR3 loop reads CASSVALAGGLSSYNEQFF. The CDR3 nucleotides read TGTGCCAGCAGCGTAGCTCTAGCGGGAGGGCTTAGCTCCTACAATGAGCAGTTCTTC.

As regards this clone: At the DNA level, this CDR3 is encoded by other sequences in the same sample as well. This sequence joins TRBV6-1 and TRBJ1-4; perhaps TRBD1 as D (5 bases). The CDR3 is made up of 13 amino acids. The V and J ends lost 8 bases and 4 bases respectively, with 11 bases between them. Germline assignment: CDR1 MNHNS and CDR2 SASEGT. The CDR3: CASAGTFNEKLFF. The CDR3 DNA sequence: TGTGCCAGCGCCGGGACTTTTAATGAAAAACTGTTTTTT.

The rearrangement joins TRBV18 to TRBJ2-1; D gene unclear. Trimming removed 0 bases at V and 5 bases at J, with 14 bases between. CDR1 and CDR2 (germline): KGHSH, LQKENI. The CDR3 contains 16 residues. CDR3 region: CASSPPGSQTNNEQFF. In DNA, the CDR3 is TGTGCCAGCTCACCACCGGGCTCACAGACGAACAATGAGCAGTTCTTC.

The CDR3 region is CASSSPLAGGTYEQYF. In DNA form, the CDR3 reads TGTGCCAGCAGCTCCCCTTTGGCGGGGGGTACCTACGAGCAGTACTTC. The V call is TRBV7-6, the J call TRBJ2-7; 8 bases match TRBD2. The CDR3 runs to 16 residues. Germline V gene lookup returns CDR1 SGHVS and CDR2 FNYEAQ. After removal of 4 bases from V and 2 bases from J, the junction contained 10 bases not matched to a gene. Full variable domain (remainder filled in from reference TRBV7-6 and TRBJ2-7): GAGVSQSPRYKVTKRGQDVALRCDPISGHVSLYWYRQALGQGPEFLTYFNYEAQQDKSGLPNDRFSAERPEGSISTLTIQRTEQRDSAMYRCASSSPLAGGTYEQYFGPGTRLTVT.

About this clone itself: The junction differs from germline at one of its ends, possibly a read error. The V call is TRBV2, the J call TRBJ1-4, with 10 bases fitting TRBD1. This CDR3 spans 17 amino acids. Per the germline V gene, CDR1 is SNHLY and CDR2 is FYNNEI. The CDR3 is CASSEVFRQGAGGKLFF. The CDR3 region has the DNA TGTGCCAGCAGCGAAGTATTTAGACAGGGGGCAGGAGGAAAACTGTTTTTT.

The chain uses TRBV29-1 and TRBJ2-3, with no clear D. CDR1 is SQVTM, CDR2 ANQGSEA, per germline. The CDR3 runs 15 residues. V was pared by 6 bases and J by 1 base, with 17 bases between. CDR3 sequence reads: CSVTGSGGGTDTQYF. The CDR3, as DNA: TGCAGCGTGACCGGGTCGGGTGGCGGCACAGATACGCAGTATTTT.

The chain carries TRBV19 and TRBJ1-2; no firm D call. CDR3 length equals 12 residues. Trimming stripped 6 bases from V and 4 bases from J, with 9 bases between. CDR1 LNHDA and CDR2 SQIVND come from the germline V gene (reference sequence). DNA for the CDR3: TGTGCCAGTAGGATCGGGTTCTATGGCTACACCTTC. It specifies CASRIGFYGYTF.

The J gene is TRBJ2-7, the V gene TRBV4-1; D is ambiguous. Trimming took off 0 bases at V and 3 bases at J, with 18 bases between the two ends. From germline, CDR1 is MGHRA and CDR2 YSYEKL. The CDR3 spans 17 residues. The CDR3 here is CASSQDPTSNLFYEQYF. The CDR3 DNA sequence: TGCGCCAGCAGCCAAGATCCCACTTCAAACCTTTTCTACGAGCAGTACTTC.

In this sample, this clone turned up a few times. The rearrangement joins TRBV7-6 to TRBJ1-1; 7 bases map to TRBD1. From germline, CDR1 is SGHVS and CDR2 FNYEAQ. Trimming took 5 bases from V and 8 from J; bases not matched to a gene: 14. This CDR3 contains 15 residues. The CDR3 bases are TGTGCCAGCAGCCTAATCGGGACAGACTTTACCGAAGCTTTCTTT. Translated: CASSLIGTDFTEAFF.

In its sample, this clone was seen once. J is TRBJ1-2 and V is TRBV5-1; 7 nucleotides agree with TRBD1. The junction had 10 bases not matched to a gene; V was cut back by 3 bases and J by 8 bases. The CDR3 length is 14 residues. CDR1 and CDR2 (germline): SGHRS, YFSETQ. The CDR3 bases are TGCGCCAGCAGCTCGACGACCCGAGGGGGCGGCTACACCTTC. The encoded protein is CASSSTTRGGGYTF. The whole variable domain, filled in from reference TRBV5-1 and TRBJ1-2, reads KAGVTQTPRYLIKTRGQQVTLSCSPISGHRSVSWYQQTPGQGLQFLFEYFSETQRNKGNFPGRFSGRQFSNSRSEMNVSTLELGDSALYLCASSSTTRGGGYTFGSGTRLTVV.

The chain couples TRBV9 to TRBJ2-7; 9 bases line up with TRBD1. CDR3 length: 15 amino acids. Trimming at V came to 0 bases and at J to 4 bases, leaving 5 bases not matched to a gene. Germline-derived CDR1 and CDR2 are SGDLS and YYNGEE. The CDR3 protein is CASSVDTGGGYEQYF. CDR3 DNA sequence: TGTGCCAGCAGCGTAGACACAGGGGGCGGGTACGAGCAGTACTTC.